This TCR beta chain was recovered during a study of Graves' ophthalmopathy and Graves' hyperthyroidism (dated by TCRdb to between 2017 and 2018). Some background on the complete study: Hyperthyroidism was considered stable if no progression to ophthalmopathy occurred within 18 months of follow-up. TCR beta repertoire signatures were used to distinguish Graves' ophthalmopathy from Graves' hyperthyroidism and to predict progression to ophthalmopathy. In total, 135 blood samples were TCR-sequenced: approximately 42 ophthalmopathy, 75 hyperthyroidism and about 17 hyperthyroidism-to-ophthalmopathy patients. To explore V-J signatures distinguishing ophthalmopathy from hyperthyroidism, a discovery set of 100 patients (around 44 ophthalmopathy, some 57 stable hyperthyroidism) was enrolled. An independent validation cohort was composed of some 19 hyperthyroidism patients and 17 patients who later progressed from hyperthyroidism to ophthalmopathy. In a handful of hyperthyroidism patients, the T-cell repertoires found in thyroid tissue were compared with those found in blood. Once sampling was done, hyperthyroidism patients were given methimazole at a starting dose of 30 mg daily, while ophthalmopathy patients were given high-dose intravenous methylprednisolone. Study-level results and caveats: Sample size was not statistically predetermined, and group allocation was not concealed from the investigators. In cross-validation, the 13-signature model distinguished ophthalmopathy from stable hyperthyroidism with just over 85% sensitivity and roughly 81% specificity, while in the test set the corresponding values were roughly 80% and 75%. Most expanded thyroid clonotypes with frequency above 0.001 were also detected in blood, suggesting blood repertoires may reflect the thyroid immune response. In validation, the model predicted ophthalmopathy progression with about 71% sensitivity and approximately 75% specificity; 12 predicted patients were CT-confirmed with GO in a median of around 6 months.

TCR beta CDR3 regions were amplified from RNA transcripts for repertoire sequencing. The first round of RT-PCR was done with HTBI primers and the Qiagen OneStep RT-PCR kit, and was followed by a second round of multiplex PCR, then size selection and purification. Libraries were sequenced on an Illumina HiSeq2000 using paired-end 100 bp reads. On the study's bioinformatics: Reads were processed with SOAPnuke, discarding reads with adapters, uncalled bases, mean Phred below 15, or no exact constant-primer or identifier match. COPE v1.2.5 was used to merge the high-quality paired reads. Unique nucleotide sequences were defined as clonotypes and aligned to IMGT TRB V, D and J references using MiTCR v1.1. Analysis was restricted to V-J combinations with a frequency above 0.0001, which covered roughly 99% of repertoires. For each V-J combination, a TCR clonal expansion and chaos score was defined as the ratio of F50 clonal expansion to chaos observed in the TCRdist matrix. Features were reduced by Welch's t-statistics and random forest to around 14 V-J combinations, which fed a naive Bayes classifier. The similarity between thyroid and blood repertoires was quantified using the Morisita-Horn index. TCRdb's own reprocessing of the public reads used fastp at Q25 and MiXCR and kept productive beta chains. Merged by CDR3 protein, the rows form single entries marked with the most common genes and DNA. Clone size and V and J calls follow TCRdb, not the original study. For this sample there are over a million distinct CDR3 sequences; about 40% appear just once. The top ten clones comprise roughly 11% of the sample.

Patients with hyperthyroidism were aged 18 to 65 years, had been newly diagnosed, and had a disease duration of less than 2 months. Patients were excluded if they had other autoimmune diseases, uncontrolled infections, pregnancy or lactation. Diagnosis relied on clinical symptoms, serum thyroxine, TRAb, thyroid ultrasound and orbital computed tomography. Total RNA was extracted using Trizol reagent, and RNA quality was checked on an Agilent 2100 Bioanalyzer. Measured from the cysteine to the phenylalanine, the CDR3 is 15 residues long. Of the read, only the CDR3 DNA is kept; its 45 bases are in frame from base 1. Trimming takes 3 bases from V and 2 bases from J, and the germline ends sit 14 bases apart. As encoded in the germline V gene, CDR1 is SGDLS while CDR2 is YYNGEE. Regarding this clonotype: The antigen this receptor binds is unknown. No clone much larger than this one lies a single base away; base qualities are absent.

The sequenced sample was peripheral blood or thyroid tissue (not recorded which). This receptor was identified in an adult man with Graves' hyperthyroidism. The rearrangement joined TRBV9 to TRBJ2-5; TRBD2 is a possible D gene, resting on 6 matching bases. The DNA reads TGTGCCAGCAGCGCCGCTTCTAGCGTACAAGAGACCCAGTACTTC. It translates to CASSAASSVQETQYF.